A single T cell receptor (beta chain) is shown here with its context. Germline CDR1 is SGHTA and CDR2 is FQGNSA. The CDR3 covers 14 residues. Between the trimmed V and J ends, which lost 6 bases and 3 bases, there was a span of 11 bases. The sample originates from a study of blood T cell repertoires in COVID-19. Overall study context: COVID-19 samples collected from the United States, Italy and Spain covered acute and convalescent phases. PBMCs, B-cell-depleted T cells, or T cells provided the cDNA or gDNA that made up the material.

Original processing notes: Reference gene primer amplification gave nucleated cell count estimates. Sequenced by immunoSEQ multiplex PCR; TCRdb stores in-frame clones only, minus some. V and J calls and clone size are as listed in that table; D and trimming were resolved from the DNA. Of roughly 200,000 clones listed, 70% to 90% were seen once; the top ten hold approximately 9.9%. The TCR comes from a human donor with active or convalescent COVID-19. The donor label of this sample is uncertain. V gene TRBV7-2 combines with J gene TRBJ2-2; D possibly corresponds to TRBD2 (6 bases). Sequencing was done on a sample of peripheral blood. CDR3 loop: CASRTGLYTGELFF. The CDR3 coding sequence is TGTGCCAGCAGAACGGGACTTTACACCGGGGAGCTGTTTTTT.